The rows below give T cell receptor beta chains drawn from one sample of a study of blood T cell repertoires in COVID-19. The protocol was immunoSEQ multiplex PCR, while the TCRdb copy is restricted to in-frame clones and leaves out a portion. The data contain fewer than 250,000 clones, 85% to 90% of them singletons. Sequencing input: peripheral blood. Receptors were obtained from a human donor in a cohort sampled during active COVID-19. Both conserved end residues are part of each CDR3. A D gene is named only where the DNA matches it firmly. Size tells how often a clone was seen (once, few, many) or the class of an expanded clone, and some rows leave it out.

V: TRBV4-1
D: -
size: -
J: TRBJ2-7
DNA: TGCGCCAGCAGCCAAGAAAGGGCGGGCGGTTCCTACGAGCAGTACTTC
CDR3: CASSQERAGGSYEQYF

V: TRBV27
D: -
size: -
J: TRBJ1-5
DNA: TGTGCCAGCAGTTTGACCCGACAGTACAATCAGCCCCAGCATTTT
CDR3: CASSLTRQYNQPQHF

V: TRBV27
D: -
size: -
J: TRBJ1-1
DNA: TGTGCCAGCAGTTTAAAGTCGGGGAACACTGAAGCTTTCTTT
CDR3: CASSLKSGNTEAFF

V: TRBV19
D: TRBD2
size: -
J: TRBJ2-7
DNA: TGTGCCAGTCGGCTAGCGGGAGCCTACGAGCAGTACTTC
CDR3: CASRLAGAYEQYF

V: TRBV27
D: TRBD1
size: -
J: TRBJ2-7
DNA: TGTGCCAGCAGTTTTGGGACAGGTGGTAATGGTCGCGAGCAGTACTTC
CDR3: CASSFGTGGNGREQYF

V: TRBV6-2/TRBV6-3
D: -
size: -
J: TRBJ2-2
DNA: TGTGCCAGCAGTTACGGGGGGACCGGGGAGCTGTTTTTT
CDR3: CASSYGGTGELFF

V: TRBV6-5
D: TRBD1
size: -
J: TRBJ2-7
DNA: TGTGCCAGCAGACCTCCCGGGACAGCCTCCTACGAGCAGTACTTC
CDR3: CASRPPGTASYEQYF

V: TRBV10-3
D: TRBD2
size: -
J: TRBJ2-7
DNA: TGTGCCATCAGTGAGTCGACTAGCGCATCGTACGAGCAGTACTTC
CDR3: CAISESTSASYEQYF

V: TRBV12-2
D: -
size: once
J: TRBJ2-6
DNA: TGTGCAAGTCGCCCGACGCGGGACAGGACATGCTCTGGGGCCAACGTCCTGACTTTC
CDR3: CASRPTRDRTCSGANVLTF

V: TRBV9
D: -
size: -
J: TRBJ1-6
DNA: TGTGCCAGCAGCGTAGACTCGCTAAGCTCCTATAATTCACCCCTCCACTTT
CDR3: CASSVDSLSSYNSPLHF

V: TRBV2
D: -
size: -
J: TRBJ2-3
DNA: TGTGCCAGCAGTGAGGGCACGCAGTATTTT
CDR3: CASSEGTQYF

V: TRBV30
D: TRBD1
size: -
J: TRBJ1-6
DNA: TGTGCCTGGAACAAATTCAGGGGGAATTCACCCCTCCACTTT
CDR3: CAWNKFRGNSPLHF

V: TRBV7-8
D: -
size: -
J: TRBJ2-7
DNA: TGTGCCAGCAGCTCGCGACTAGCCTACGAGCAGTACTTC
CDR3: CASSSRLAYEQYF

V: TRBV7-8
D: -
size: -
J: TRBJ2-7
DNA: TGTGCCAGCAGCTTAGAATCTCTGGCAGGGTATCGCTACGAGCAGTACTTC
CDR3: CASSLESLAGYRYEQYF

V: TRBV2
D: TRBD1
size: -
J: TRBJ2-7
DNA: TGTGCCAGCCGGGACAGACGTAATTACTACGAGCAGTACTTC
CDR3: CASRDRRNYYEQYF

V: TRBV7-8
D: -
size: -
J: TRBJ2-7
DNA: TGTGCCAGCACCAGTTTCGACGAGCAGTACTTC
CDR3: CASTSFDEQYF

V: TRBV9
D: TRBD2
size: -
J: TRBJ2-3
DNA: TGTGCCAGCAGCCCGGGACTATCAGCAGATACGCAGTATTTT
CDR3: CASSPGLSADTQYF

V: TRBV2
D: -
size: once
J: TRBJ1-4
DNA: TGTGCCAGCACCAAAGGGACTGCCACGGTCGGACTGTTTTTT
CDR3: CASTKGTATVGLFF

V: TRBV7-8
D: TRBD1
size: once
J: TRBJ2-5
DNA: TGTGCCAGCAGCTTAGGCAGGTACGAGGGGGCTCGGGAGACCCAGTACTTC
CDR3: CASSLGRYEGARETQYF

V: TRBV7-2
D: TRBD2
size: -
J: TRBJ2-5
DNA: TGTGCCAGCAGCTTAGTGGGCCTAGCGGGGGGTGAGACCCAGTACTTC
CDR3: CASSLVGLAGGETQYF

V: TRBV4-3
D: -
size: -
J: TRBJ1-5
DNA: TGCGCCAGCAGCCAAGATGCAGGGATCAATCAGCCCCAGCATTTT
CDR3: CASSQDAGINQPQHF

V: TRBV28
D: -
size: -
J: TRBJ1-1
DNA: TGTGCCAGCAGCCGGTCCCTGATCCCGGGGGTCTTGAACACTGAAGCTTTCTTT
CDR3: CASSRSLIPGVLNTEAFF

V: TRBV10-3
D: TRBD1
size: -
J: TRBJ2-7
DNA: TGTGCCATCAGTGAGTATGGACAGGGGGCGTCCGAGCAGTACTTC
CDR3: CAISEYGQGASEQYF

V: TRBV6-2/TRBV6-3
D: -
size: -
J: TRBJ2-7
DNA: TGTGCCAGCAGTTCAGCCTACGAGCAGTACTTC
CDR3: CASSSAYEQYF

V: TRBV2
D: -
size: -
J: TRBJ1-2
DNA: TGTGCCAGCAGCCTAACGCACAGAGATGGCTACACCTTC
CDR3: CASSLTHRDGYTF

V: TRBV11-2
D: TRBD1
size: -
J: TRBJ2-7
DNA: TGTGCCAGCAGCTTACTACAGGGGGCCTCAAGCTACGAGCAGTACTTC
CDR3: CASSLLQGASSYEQYF

V: TRBV7-9
D: -
size: -
J: TRBJ1-2
DNA: TGTGCCAGCAGCTCCGGGATGAACTATGGCTACACCTTC
CDR3: CASSSGMNYGYTF

V: TRBV5-4
D: TRBD1
size: -
J: TRBJ1-2
DNA: TGTGCCAGCAGACCTGACAGGGGTGTTGGCGGCTACACCTTC
CDR3: CASRPDRGVGGYTF

V: TRBV6-2/TRBV6-3
D: TRBD1
size: -
J: TRBJ2-4
DNA: TGTGCCAGCAGTCGGACAGGGGCCAAAAACATTCAGTACTTC
CDR3: CASSRTGAKNIQYF